This TCR beta chain was sequenced in a study of T-cell memory formation after mild COVID-19. Study-wide results and limits: In pre-infection memory, a portion of responding clones appeared, which suggested that cross-reactive memory joined. Shrinking CD4+ clones were chiefly CM and EM; CD8+ ones were chiefly EMRA.

5'RACE primed from the constant segment yielded TCR alpha and TCR beta cDNA libraries bearing sample barcodes and UMIs. TCRdb ran MiXCR on the 5' RACE reads and lists one entry per CDR3 protein. The table has over 150,000 distinct CDR3 sequences, roughly a fifth seen once. The CDR3 contains 16 residues. Losses at the gene ends were 0 bases for V and 0 bases for J; bases not matched to a gene: 3. Germline-derived CDR1 and CDR2 are SGDLS and YYNGEE. This clonotype was seen more than once but under ten times. Its antigen is currently unknown. This TCR derives from an adult woman who had mild COVID-19 (a few samples of this study predate the infection). Cell type and time point are not known. The V call is TRBV9, the J call TRBJ2-1; TRBD2 matches at 7 bases. What was sequenced was PBMCs or a T cell subset sorted from them (not recorded which). CDR3 DNA sequence: TGTGCCAGCAGCGTAGATGGCGGGAGCTCCTACAATGAGCAGTTCTTC. Translated, it gives CASSVDGGSSYNEQFF. Supplemented by reference TRBV9 and TRBJ2-1, the full variable domain reads DSGVTQTPKHLITATGQRVTLRCSPRSGDLSVYWYQQSLDQGLQFLIQYYNGEERAKGNILERFSAQQFPDLHSELNLSSLELGDSALYFCASSVDGGSSYNEQFFGPGTRLTVL.